These T cell receptor beta chains were read from a single sample in a study of beta chain features in type 1 diabetes. Clones were sequenced by immunoSEQ multiplex PCR, and TCRdb holds only the in-frame ones, with some missing. The sample lists about 450,000 clones; 11% were seen once. The sequenced sample was naive CD4+ T cells from blood. All receptors derive from a woman between 18 and 29 years old in good health. Each CDR3 is given with its conserved first and last residue. A D gene is named only where the DNA matches it firmly. Clone size, where shown, is once, few, many, or a class for clones that have expanded.

>.|TRBJ2-1|TRBV18|15|.
TGTGCCAGCTCACCACCTAGCGGCTCCTACAATGAGCAGTTCTTC
CASSPPSGSYNEQFF
>many|TRBJ2-1|TRBV14|9|.
TGTGCCAGCAGCCGCGATCAGTTCTTC
CASSRDQFF
>.|TRBJ2-7|TRBV4-1|17|TRBD2
TGCGCCAGCAGCGAAAGACCGGGGGGAAAAACACGCTACGAGCAGTACTTC
CASSERPGGKTRYEQYF
>.|TRBJ2-3|TRBV5-1|13|.
TGCGCCAGCAGCTTTATGGGCGTGGATACGCAGTATTTT
CASSFMGVDTQYF
>.|TRBJ1-4|TRBV7-9|14|.
TGTGCCAGCAGCCGCGCGGGGGCTAATGAAAAACTGTTTTTT
CASSRAGANEKLFF
>few|TRBJ2-1|TRBV7-2|15|.
TGTGCCAGCAGCCCAAAAGGCTCGGGTGGTGGTGAGCAGTTCTTC
CASSPKGSGGGEQFF
>few|TRBJ1-1|TRBV18|13|TRBD1
TGTGCCAGCTCACCACAGGGGGCGTATCAAGCTTTCTTT
CASSPQGAYQAFF
>few|TRBJ2-1|TRBV6-5|15|.
TGTGCCAGCAGTTTGAGAAGGGGAAGTTACAATGAGCAGTTCTTC
CASSLRRGSYNEQFF
>.|TRBJ2-3|TRBV2|13|.
TGTGCCAGCAACATGGATAGCACAGATACGCAGTATTTT
CASNMDSTDTQYF
>.|TRBJ1-2|TRBV5-1|13|TRBD1
TGCGCCAGCAGCTTGGAGACAGGGTTGGGCTACACCTTC
CASSLETGLGYTF
>.|TRBJ2-4|TRBV21-1|16|.
TGTGCCAGCATCGATGGGAGACCTGGGGCCAAAAACATTCAGTACTTC
CASIDGRPGAKNIQYF
>few|TRBJ1-2|TRBV19|15|TRBD1
TGTGCCAGTAGTTTGCTGACAGGGGGTAACTATGGCTACACCTTC
CASSLLTGGNYGYTF
>few|TRBJ2-1|TRBV7-9|16|TRBD1
TGTGCCAGCAGCTTACAATACAGGGGGGATTACAATGAGCAGTTCTTC
CASSLQYRGDYNEQFF
>.|TRBJ1-2|TRBV6-5|12|.
TGTGCCAGCGGCGGGACACACTATGGCTACACCTTC
CASGGTHYGYTF
>few|TRBJ1-1|TRBV2|12|.
TGTGCCAGCAGGCTAGTGGTCACTGAAGCTTTCTTT
CASRLVVTEAFF
>.|TRBJ2-3|TRBV7-8|15|.
TGTGCCAGCAGCTTAGCGGCTGTTCGTGCAGATACGCAGTATTTT
CASSLAAVRADTQYF
>few|TRBJ2-1|TRBV7-2|15|.
TGTGCCAGCAGCTTACCGTGGATAATGAGCAATGAGCAGTTCTTC
CASSLPWIMSNEQFF
>.|TRBJ1-5|TRBV29-1|13|.
TGCAGCGTGGAAGGTGGTTGGGGTCAGCCCCAGCATTTT
CSVEGGWGQPQHF
>.|TRBJ2-1|TRBV5-1|16|TRBD2
TGCGCCAGCAGCTGGGGACTAGCGGGAGACCTCAATGAGCAGTTCTTC
CASSWGLAGDLNEQFF
>.|TRBJ1-2|TRBV30|11|.
TGTGCCTGGAGTCCTTTAAGGACCTACACCTTC
CAWSPLRTYTF
>.|TRBJ2-3|TRBV18|13|.
TGTGCCAGCTCACCACGGGCCACCGATACGCAGTATTTT
CASSPRATDTQYF
>few|TRBJ1-4|TRBV29-1|15|.
TGCAGCGTAGCGAGAGCAGGGGCTAAAAATGAAAAACTGTTTTTT
CSVARAGAKNEKLFF
>few|TRBJ2-1|TRBV18|16|TRBD2
TGTGCCAGCTCAGGGACTAGCGGGAGGCGATACAATGAGCAGTTCTTC
CASSGTSGRRYNEQFF
>few|TRBJ2-1|TRBV4-1|15|.
TGCGCCAGCAGCCCTTTGGGACTTACCTACAATGAGCAGTTCTTC
CASSPLGLTYNEQFF
>.|TRBJ2-5|TRBV28|11|.
TGTGCCAGCAGTTCCCCGGGGACCCAGTACTTC
CASSSPGTQYF
>.|TRBJ2-1|TRBV5-1|15|TRBD1
TGCGCCAGCAGCGGTGGACAGGGCAGATACAATGAGCAGTTCTTC
CASSGGQGRYNEQFF
>.|TRBJ2-5|TRBV9|13|.
TGTGCCAGCAGCGTAACTGATCAAGAGACCCAGTACTTC
CASSVTDQETQYF
>few|TRBJ2-1|TRBV4-2|15|.
TGTGCCAGCAGCCAGGTGGGATTCTCCTACAATGAGCAGTTCTTC
CASSQVGFSYNEQFF
>few|TRBJ2-2|TRBV11-3|11|.
TGTGCCAGCAGGAACACCGGGGAGCTGTTTTTT
CASRNTGELFF
>few|TRBJ2-3|TRBV5-1|15|TRBD1
TGCGCCAGCAGCTTTAGACAGGGCCGGACAGATACGCAGTATTTT
CASSFRQGRTDTQYF
>.|TRBJ1-1|TRBV4-1|15|.
TGCGCCAGCAGCCGAGTTGGGGGGGCTGACACTGAAGCTTTCTTT
CASSRVGGADTEAFF
>.|TRBJ1-2|TRBV2|13|.
TGTGCCAGCAAAGGAGGAGTGAACTATGGCTACACCTTC
CASKGGVNYGYTF
>.|TRBJ1-5|TRBV9|15|.
TGTGCCAGCAGCGTAGGGGTGATGGGCGATCAGCCCCAGCATTTT
CASSVGVMGDQPQHF
>few|TRBJ2-3|TRBV7-3|14|.
TGTGCCAGCAGCTTAGGTCTCAGCACAGATACGCAGTATTTT
CASSLGLSTDTQYF
>.|TRBJ2-1|TRBV10-3|15|.
TGTGCCATCAGTGAGGGGGCAGGGGAATACAATGAGCAGTTCTTC
CAISEGAGEYNEQFF
>.|TRBJ1-4|TRBV29-1|13|.
TGCAGCGTTGAAGTCTCTCAATTTGAAAAACTGTTTTTT
CSVEVSQFEKLFF
>few|TRBJ2-3|TRBV9|14|.
TGTGCCAGCAGCGCAATTGGGGGGGCTGATACGCAGTATTTT
CASSAIGGADTQYF
>few|TRBJ2-1|TRBV4-1|15|TRBD2
TGCGCCAGCAGCCAGGGGACCAGACTAGCCGGGGAGCAGTTCTTC
CASSQGTRLAGEQFF
>.|TRBJ2-4|TRBV11-2|18|TRBD2
TGTGCCAGCAGCTTACGGCCAGCGGGGTTAATAGCCAAAAACATTCAGTACTTC
CASSLRPAGLIAKNIQYF
>few|TRBJ2-7|TRBV7-6|14|TRBD1
TGTGCCAGCAGCGCAAGACAGGGCTCCTACGAGCAGTACTTC
CASSARQGSYEQYF